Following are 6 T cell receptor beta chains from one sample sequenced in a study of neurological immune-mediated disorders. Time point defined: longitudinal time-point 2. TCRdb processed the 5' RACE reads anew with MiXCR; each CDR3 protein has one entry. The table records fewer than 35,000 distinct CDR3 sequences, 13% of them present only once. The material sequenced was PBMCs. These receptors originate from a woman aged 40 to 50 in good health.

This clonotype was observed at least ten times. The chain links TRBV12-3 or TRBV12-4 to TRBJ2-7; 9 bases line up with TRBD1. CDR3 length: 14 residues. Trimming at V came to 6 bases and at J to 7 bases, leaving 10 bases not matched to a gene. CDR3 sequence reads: CASRPTGQGGEQYF. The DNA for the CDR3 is TGTGCCAGCAGACCGACGGGACAGGGAGGGGAGCAGTACTTC.

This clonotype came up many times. The CDR3 DNA follows: TGTGCCAGCAGTGCCCGGACGGCGAACACTGAAGCTTTCTTT. As protein: CASSARTANTEAFF. The gene calls are TRBV25-1 and TRBJ1-1; D is undetermined. Looked up from germline, CDR1 is MGHDK and CDR2 is SYGVNS. V shed 4 bases and J shed 1 base, with 10 bases lying between them. The CDR3 consists of 14 residues.

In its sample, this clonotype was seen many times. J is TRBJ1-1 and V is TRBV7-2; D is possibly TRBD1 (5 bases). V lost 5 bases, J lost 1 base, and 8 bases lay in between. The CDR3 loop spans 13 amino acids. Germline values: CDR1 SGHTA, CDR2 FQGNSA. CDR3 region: CASSVDTNTEAFF. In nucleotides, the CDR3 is TGTGCCAGCAGCGTGGACACGAACACTGAAGCTTTCTTT.

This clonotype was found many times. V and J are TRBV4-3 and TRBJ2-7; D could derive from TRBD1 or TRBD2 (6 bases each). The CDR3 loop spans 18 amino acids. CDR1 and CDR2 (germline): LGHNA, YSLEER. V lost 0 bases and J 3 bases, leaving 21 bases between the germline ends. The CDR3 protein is CASSQDPFPGAINYEQYF. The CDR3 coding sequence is TGCGCCAGCAGCCAAGATCCGTTTCCGGGGGCGATCAACTACGAGCAGTACTTC.

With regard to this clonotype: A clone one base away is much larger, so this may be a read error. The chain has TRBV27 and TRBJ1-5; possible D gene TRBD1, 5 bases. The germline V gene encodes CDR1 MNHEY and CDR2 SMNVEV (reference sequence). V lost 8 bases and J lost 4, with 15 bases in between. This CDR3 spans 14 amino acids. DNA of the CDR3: TGTGCCAGCGACTTCGGGCAGGGAAATCAGCCCCAGCATTTT. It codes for CASDFGQGNQPQHF.

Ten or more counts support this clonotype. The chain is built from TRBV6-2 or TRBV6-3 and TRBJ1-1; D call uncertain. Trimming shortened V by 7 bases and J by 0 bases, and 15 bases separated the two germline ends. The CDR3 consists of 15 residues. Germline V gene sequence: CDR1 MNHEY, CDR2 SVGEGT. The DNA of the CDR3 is TGTGCCAGCAACGCAGACGGGTTTATGAACACTGAAGCTTTCTTT. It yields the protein CASNADGFMNTEAFF.